The clone carrying this T cell receptor (beta chain) was detected once. The sample is drawn from a study of blood T cell repertoires in COVID-19. Turning to the study itself: Acute and convalescent COVID-19 specimens originated in the United States, Italy and Spain.

Germline CDR1 ENHRY, CDR2 SYGVKD. The CDR3 runs to 11 residues. Trimming stripped 3 bases from V and 3 bases from J, with 3 bases between. In the authors' methods: How many nucleated cells were present was estimated from reference gene primer amplification. Generated by immunoSEQ multiplex PCR, the TCRdb table keeps only in-frame clones and is missing some. V and J calls and clone size are those listed in that table; D and trimming were worked out from the DNA. The sample has approximately 380,000 clones, roughly 92% seen once. The origin of this receptor is a woman in her forties who had been exposed to COVID-19. The chain combines TRBV10-3 with TRBJ2-7; D remains unclear. What was sequenced was PBMCs or T cells enriched from blood (not recorded which). The CDR3 DNA reads TGTGCCATCAGTGAACTCTACGAGCAGTACTTC. Its protein is CAISELYEQYF.